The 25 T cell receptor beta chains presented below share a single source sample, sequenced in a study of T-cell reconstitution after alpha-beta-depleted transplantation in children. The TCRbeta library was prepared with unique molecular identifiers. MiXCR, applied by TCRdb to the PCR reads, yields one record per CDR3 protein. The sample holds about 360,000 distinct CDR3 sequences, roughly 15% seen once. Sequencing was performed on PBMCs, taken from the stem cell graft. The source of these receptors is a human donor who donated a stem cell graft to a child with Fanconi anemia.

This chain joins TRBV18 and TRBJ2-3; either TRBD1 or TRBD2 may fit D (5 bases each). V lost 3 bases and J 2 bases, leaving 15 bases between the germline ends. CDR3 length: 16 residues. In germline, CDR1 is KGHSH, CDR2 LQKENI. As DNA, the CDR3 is TGTGCCAGCTCACCTCGGGACCCCAGGGACACAGATACGCAGTATTTT. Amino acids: CASSPRDPRDTDTQYF.

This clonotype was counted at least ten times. CDR3: CASSQDSGAFF. CDR3 DNA: TGTGCCAGCAGCCAAGACAGCGGGGCCTTCTTT. The chain employs TRBV4-2 and TRBJ1-1; TRBD1 might be the D (5 bases). Germline loops: CDR1 LGHNA, CDR2 YNFKEQ. CDR3 length: 11 amino acids. V was pared by 0 bases and J by 14 bases, with 10 bases between.

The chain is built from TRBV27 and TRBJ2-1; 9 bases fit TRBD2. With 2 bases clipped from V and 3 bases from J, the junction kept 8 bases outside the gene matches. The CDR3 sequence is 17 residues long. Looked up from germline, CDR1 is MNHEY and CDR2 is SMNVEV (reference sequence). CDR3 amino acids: CASSLGGGGAHYNEQFF. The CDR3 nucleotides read TGTGCCAGCAGTTTAGGTGGCGGGGGGGCCCACTACAATGAGCAGTTCTTC.

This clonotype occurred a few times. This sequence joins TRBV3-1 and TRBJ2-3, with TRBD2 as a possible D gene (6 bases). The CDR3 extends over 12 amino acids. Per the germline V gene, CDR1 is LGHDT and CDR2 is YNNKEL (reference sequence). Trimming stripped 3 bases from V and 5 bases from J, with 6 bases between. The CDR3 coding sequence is TGTGCCAGCAGCCACGGGGGAGATACGCAGTATTTT. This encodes CASSHGGDTQYF.

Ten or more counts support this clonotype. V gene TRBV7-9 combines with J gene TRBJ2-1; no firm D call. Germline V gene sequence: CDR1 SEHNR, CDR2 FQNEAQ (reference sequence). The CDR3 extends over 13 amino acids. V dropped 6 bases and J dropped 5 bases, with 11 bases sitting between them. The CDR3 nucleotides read TGTGCCAGCAGTGATTGGGTCGACAATGAGCAGTTCTTC. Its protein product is CASSDWVDNEQFF.

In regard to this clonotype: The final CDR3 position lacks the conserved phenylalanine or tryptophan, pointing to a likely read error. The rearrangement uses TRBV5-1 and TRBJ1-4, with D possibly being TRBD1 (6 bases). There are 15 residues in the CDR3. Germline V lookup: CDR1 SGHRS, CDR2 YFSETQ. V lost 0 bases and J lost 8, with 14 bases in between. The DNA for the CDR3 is TGCGCCAGCAGCTTGGGCAGGGGATTTCGAGAAAAACTGTTTTAT. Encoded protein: CASSLGRGFREKLFY.

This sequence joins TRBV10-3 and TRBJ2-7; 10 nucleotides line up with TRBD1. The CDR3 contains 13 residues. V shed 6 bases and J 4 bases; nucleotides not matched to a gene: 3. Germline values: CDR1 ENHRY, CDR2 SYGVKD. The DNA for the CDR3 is TGTGCCATCAGCGGGACAGGGGATTACGAGCAGTACGTC. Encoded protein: CAISGTGDYEQYV.

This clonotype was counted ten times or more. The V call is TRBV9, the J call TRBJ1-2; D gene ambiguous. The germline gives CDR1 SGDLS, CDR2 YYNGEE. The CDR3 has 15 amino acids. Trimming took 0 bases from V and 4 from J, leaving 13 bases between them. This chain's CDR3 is CASSVGVKRSYGYTF. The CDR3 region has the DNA TGTGCCAGCAGCGTAGGGGTCAAGAGGAGCTATGGCTACACCTTC.

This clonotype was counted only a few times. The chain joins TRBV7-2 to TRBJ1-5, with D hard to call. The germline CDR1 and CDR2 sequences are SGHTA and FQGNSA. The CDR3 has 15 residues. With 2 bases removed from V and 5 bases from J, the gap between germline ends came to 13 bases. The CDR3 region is CASSLSDRRDQPQHF. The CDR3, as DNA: TGTGCCAGCAGCTTATCGGACCGCCGGGATCAGCCCCAGCATTTT.

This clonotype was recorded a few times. CDR3 loop: CSAVQGSGANVLTF. For the CDR3, the DNA is TGCAGTGCTGTACAGGGCTCTGGGGCCAACGTCCTGACTTTC. This chain links TRBV20-1 with TRBJ2-6; D possibly corresponds to TRBD1 (6 bases). The CDR3 spans 14 residues. V lost 5 bases to trimming and J lost 0 bases, with 8 bases between them. Germline V gene lookup returns CDR1 DFQATT and CDR2 SNEGSKA (reference sequence).

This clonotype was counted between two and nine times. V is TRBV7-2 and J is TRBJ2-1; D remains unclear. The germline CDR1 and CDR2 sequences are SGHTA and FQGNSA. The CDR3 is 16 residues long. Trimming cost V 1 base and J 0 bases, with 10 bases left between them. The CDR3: CASSLGLLSSYNEQFF. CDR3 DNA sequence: TGTGCCAGCAGCTTAGGGCTCTTGAGCTCCTACAATGAGCAGTTCTTC.

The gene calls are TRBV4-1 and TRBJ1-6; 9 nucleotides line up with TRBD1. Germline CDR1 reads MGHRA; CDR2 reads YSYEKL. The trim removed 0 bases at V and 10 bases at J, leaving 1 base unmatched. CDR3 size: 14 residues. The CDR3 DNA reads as TGCGCCAGCAGCCAAGAGGGACAGGGATCACCCCTCCACTTT. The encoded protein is CASSQEGQGSPLHF.

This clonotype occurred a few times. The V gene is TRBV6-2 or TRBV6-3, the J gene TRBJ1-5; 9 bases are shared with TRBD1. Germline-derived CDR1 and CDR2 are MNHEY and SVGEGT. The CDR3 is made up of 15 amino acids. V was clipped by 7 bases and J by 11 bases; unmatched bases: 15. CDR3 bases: TGTGCCAGCACGTTAAAGGGGACAGGGATGGCGGCCCAGCATTTT. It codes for CASTLKGTGMAAQHF.

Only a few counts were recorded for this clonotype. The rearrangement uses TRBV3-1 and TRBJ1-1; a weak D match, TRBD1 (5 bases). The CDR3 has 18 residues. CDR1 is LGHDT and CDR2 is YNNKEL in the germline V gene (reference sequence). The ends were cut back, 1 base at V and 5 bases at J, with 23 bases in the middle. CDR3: CASSQVAPGYRRETEAFF. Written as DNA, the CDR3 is TGTGCCAGCAGCCAAGTGGCCCCAGGGTACCGACGAGAGACTGAAGCTTTCTTT.

CDR3 bases: TGTGCCAGCAGGCCCACAGGGGGAACGGCTACTAACTATGGCTACACCTTC. Translating gives CASRPTGGTATNYGYTF. The V call is TRBV3-1, the J call TRBJ1-2; TRBD1 aligns across 8 bases. The germline V gene has CDR1 LGHDT and CDR2 YNNKEL (reference sequence). The junction had 12 bases not matched to a gene; V was cut back by 6 bases and J by 0 bases. The CDR3 is made up of 17 amino acids.

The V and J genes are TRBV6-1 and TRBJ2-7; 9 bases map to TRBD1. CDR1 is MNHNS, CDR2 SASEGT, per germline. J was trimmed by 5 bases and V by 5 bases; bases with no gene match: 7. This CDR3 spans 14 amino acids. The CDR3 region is CASSTGDRVHEQYF. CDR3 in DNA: TGTGCCAGCAGTACAGGGGACAGGGTCCACGAGCAGTACTTC.

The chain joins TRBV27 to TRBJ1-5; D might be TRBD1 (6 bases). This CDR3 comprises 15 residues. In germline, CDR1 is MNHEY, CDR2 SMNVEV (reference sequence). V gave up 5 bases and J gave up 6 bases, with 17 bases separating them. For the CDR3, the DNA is TGTGCCAGCAGTCCTGCCGGGGGGCGCGGTCAGCCCCAGCATTTT. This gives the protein CASSPAGGRGQPQHF.

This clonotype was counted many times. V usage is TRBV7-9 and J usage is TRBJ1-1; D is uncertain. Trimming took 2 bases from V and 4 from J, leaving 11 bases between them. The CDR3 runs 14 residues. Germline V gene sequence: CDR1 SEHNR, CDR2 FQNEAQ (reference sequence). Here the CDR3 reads CASSLSRVGTEAFF. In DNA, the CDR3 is TGTGCCAGCAGCTTATCGAGGGTAGGCACTGAAGCTTTCTTT.

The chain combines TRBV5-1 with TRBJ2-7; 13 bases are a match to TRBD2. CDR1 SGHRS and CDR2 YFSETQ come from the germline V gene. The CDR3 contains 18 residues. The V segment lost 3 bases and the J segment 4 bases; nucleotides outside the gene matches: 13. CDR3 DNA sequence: TGCGCCAGCAGCTCTCCGACTAGCGGGGGGATAGGGGGTTACGAGCAGTACTTC. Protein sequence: CASSSPTSGGIGGYEQYF.

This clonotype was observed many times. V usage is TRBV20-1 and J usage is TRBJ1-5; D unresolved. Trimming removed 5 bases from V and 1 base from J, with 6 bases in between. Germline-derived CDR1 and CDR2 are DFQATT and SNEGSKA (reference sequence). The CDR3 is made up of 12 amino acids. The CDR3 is CSAGDSNQPQHF. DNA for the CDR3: TGCAGTGCTGGCGACAGCAATCAGCCCCAGCATTTT.

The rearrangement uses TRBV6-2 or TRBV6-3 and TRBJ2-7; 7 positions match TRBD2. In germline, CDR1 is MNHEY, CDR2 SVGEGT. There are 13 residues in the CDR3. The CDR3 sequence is CASNYAGGNEQYV. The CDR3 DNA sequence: TGTGCCAGCAATTACGCCGGGGGGAACGAGCAGTACGTC.

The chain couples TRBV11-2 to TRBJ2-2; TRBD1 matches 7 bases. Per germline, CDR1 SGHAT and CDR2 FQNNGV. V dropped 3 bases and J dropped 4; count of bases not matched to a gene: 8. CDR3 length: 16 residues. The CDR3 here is CASSFRGQVGTGELFF. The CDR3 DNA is TGTGCCAGCAGCTTCCGAGGACAGGTCGGCACCGGGGAGCTGTTTTTT.

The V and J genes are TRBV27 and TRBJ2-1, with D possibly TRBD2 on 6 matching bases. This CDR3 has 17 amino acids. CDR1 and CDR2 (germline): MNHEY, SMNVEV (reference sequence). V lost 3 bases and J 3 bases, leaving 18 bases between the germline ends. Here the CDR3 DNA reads TGTGCCAGCAGTTTGAATGGCGGGGCGGGGCTCTACAATGAGCAGTTCTTC. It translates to CASSLNGGAGLYNEQFF.

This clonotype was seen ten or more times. The CDR3 DNA follows: TGTGCCAGCACCACGACAGGGGTGAACACTGAAGCTTTCTTT. Its protein product is CASTTTGVNTEAFF. The chain has TRBV12-3 or TRBV12-4 and TRBJ1-1; 8 bases map to TRBD1. V gave up 7 bases and J gave up 0 bases; unmatched junction bases: 4. The CDR3 sequence is 14 residues long.

The CDR3 DNA reads TGTGCCAGCAGTCGACAGGCTAGGACTGAAGCTTTCTTT. Translated, it gives CASSRQARTEAFF. The chain recombines TRBV6-1 with TRBJ1-1; D perhaps matches TRBD1 (6 bases). V lost 5 bases and J 5 bases, leaving 12 bases between the germline ends. The CDR3 runs to 13 residues. CDR1 is MNHNS, CDR2 SASEGT, per germline.